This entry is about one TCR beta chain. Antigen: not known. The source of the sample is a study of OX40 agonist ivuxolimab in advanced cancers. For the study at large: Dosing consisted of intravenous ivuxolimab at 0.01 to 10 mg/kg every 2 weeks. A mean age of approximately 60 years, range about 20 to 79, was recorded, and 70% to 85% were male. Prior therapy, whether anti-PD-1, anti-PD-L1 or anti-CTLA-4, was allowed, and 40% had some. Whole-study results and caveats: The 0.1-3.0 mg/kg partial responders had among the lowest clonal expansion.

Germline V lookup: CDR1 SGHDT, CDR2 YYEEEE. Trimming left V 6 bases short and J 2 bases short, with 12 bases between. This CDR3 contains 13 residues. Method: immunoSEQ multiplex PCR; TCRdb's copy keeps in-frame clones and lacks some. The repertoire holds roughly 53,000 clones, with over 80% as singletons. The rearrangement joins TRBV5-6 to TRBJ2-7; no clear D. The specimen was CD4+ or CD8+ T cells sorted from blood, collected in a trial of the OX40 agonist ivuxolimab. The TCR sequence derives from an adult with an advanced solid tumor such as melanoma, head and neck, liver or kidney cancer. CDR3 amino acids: CASTSGLTYEQYF. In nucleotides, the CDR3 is TGTGCCAGCACCTCTGGTTTAACCTACGAGCAGTACTTC.